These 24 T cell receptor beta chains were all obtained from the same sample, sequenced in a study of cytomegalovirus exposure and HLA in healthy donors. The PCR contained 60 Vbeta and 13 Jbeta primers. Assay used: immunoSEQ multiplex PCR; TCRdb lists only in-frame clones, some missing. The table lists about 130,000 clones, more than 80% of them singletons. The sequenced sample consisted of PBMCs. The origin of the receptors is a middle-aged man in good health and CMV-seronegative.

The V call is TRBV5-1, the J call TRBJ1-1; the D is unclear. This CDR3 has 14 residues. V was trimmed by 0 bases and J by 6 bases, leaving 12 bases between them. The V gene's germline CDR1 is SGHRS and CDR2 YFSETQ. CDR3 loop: CASSLVDSGAEAFF. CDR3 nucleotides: TGCGCCAGCAGCTTGGTAGACTCGGGTGCTGAAGCTTTCTTT.

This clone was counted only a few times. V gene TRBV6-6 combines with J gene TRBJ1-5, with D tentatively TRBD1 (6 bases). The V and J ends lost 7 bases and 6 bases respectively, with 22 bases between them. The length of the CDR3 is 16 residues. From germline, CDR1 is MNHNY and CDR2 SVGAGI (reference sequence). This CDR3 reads CASTMTGNNRGQPQHF. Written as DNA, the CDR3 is TGTGCCAGCACTATGACAGGAAACAACCGGGGTCAGCCCCAGCATTTT.

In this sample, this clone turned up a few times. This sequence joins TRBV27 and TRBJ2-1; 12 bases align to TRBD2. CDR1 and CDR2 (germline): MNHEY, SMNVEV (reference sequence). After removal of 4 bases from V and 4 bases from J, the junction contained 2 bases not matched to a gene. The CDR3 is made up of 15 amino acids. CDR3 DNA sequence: TGTGCCAGCAGTTCGACTAGCGGGAGTTACAATGAGCAGTTCTTC. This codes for CASSSTSGSYNEQFF.

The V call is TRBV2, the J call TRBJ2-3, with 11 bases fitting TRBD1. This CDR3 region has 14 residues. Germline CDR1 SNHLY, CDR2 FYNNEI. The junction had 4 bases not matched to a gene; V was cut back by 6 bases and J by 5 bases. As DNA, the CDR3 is TGTGCCAGCAGAGGACAGGGGGCGCGAGATACGCAGTATTTT. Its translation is CASRGQGARDTQYF.

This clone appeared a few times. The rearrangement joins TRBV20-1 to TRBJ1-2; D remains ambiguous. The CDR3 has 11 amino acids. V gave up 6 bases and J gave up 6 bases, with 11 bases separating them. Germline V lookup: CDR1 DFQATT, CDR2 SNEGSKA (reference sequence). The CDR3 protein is CSAIELNGYTF. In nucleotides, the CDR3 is TGCAGTGCCATTGAGTTGAATGGCTACACCTTC.

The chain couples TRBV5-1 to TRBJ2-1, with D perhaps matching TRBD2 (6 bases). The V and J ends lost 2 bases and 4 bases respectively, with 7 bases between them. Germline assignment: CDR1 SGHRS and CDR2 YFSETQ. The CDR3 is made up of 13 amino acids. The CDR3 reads CASSFGGYNEQFF. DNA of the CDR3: TGCGCCAGCAGCTTCGGGGGTTACAATGAGCAGTTCTTC.

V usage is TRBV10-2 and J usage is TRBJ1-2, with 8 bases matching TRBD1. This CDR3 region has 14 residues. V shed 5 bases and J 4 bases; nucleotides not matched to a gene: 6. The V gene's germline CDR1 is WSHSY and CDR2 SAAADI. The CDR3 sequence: CASSPRTGPYGYTF. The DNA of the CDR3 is TGCGCCAGCAGTCCGAGGACAGGGCCCTATGGCTACACCTTC.

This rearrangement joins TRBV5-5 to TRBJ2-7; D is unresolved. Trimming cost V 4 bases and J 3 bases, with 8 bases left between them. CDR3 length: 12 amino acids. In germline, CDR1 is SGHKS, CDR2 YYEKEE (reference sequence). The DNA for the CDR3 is TGTGCCAGCAGCCTTTTAAACTACGAGCAGTACTTC. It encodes CASSLLNYEQYF.

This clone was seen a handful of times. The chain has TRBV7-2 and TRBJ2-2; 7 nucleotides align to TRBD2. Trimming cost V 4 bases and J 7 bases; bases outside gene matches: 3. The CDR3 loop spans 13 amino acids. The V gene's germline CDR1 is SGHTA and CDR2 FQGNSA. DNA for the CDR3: TGTGCCAGCAGCTACGGGACTAACGGGGAGCTGTTTTTT. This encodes CASSYGTNGELFF.

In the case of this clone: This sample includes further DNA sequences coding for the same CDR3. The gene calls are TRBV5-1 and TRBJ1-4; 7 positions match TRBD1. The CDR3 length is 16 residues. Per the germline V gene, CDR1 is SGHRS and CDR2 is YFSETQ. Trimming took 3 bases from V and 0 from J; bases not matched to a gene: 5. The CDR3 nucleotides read TGCGCCAGCAGCTCGACAGGGACAGCAACTAATGAAAAACTGTTTTTT. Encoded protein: CASSSTGTATNEKLFF.

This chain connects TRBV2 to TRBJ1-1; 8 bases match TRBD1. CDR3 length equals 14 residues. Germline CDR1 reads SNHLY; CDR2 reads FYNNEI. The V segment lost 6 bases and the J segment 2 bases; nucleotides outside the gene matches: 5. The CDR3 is CASSGDRRNTEAFF. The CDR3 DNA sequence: TGTGCCAGCAGCGGGGACAGGAGAAACACTGAAGCTTTCTTT.

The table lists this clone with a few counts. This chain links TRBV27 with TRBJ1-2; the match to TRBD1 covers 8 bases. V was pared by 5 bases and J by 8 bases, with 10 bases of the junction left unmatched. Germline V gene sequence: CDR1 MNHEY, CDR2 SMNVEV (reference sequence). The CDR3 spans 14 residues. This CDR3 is CASSPMDRVEGYTF. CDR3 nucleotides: TGTGCCAGCAGTCCAATGGACAGGGTGGAAGGCTACACCTTC.

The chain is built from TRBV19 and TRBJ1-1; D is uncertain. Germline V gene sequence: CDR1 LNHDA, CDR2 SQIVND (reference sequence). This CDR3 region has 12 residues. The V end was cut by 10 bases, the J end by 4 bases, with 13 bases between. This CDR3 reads CATQRSGTEAFF. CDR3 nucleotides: TGTGCCACCCAGAGGTCGGGCACTGAAGCTTTCTTT.

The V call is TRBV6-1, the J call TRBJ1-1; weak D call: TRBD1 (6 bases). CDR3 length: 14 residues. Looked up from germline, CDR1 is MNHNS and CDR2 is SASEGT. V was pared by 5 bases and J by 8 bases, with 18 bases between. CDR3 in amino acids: CASSSGTYDPEAFF. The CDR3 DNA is TGTGCCAGCAGTTCCGGGACATACGATCCCGAAGCTTTCTTT.

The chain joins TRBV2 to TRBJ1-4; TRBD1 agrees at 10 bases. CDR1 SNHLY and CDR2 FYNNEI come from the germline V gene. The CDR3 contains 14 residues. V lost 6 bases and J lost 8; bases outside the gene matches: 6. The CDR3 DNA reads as TGTGCCAGCAGGCCGGGACAGGGGACCGAAAAACTGTTTTTT. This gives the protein CASRPGQGTEKLFF.

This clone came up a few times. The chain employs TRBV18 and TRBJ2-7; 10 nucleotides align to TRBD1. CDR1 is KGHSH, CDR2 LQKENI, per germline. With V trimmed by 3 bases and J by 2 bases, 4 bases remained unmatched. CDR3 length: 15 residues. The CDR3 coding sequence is TGTGCCAGCTCACCGGGGACAGGGGAAACCTACGAGCAGTACTTC. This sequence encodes CASSPGTGETYEQYF.

Here the CDR3 DNA reads TGTGCCAGCAGTGAGAGGGAAGTTCAGCCCCAGCATTTT. Its translation: CASSEREVQPQHF. The rearrangement uses TRBV6-1 and TRBJ1-5; D gene ambiguous. The CDR3 consists of 13 residues. With 3 bases removed from V and 6 bases from J, the gap between germline ends came to 9 bases. Germline loops: CDR1 MNHNS, CDR2 SASEGT.

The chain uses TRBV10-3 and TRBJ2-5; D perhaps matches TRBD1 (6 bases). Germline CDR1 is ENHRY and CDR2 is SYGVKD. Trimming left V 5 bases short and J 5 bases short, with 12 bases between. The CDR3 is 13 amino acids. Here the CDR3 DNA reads TGTGCCATCAGTCAACAGGGTAGGGAGACCCAGTACTTC. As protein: CAISQQGRETQYF.

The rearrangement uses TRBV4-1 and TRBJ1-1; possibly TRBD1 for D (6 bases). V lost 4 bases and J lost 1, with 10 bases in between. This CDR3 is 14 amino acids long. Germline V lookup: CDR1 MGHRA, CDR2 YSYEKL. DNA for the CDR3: TGCGCCAGCAGCCCATCGACAGGGAACACTGAAGCTTTCTTT. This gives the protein CASSPSTGNTEAFF.

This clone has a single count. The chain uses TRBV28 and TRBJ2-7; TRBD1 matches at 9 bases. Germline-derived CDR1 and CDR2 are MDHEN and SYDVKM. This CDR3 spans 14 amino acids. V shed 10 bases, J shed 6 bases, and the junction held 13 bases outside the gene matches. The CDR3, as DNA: TGTGCCACTGCTCCCGGGACAGGGATCCCCGAGCAGTACTTC. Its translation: CATAPGTGIPEQYF.

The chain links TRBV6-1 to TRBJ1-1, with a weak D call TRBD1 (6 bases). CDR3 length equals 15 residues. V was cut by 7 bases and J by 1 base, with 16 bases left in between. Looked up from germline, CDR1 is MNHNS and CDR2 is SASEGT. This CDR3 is CASNLLKGQNTEAFF. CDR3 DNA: TGTGCCAGCAATCTACTAAAGGGACAGAACACTGAAGCTTTCTTT.

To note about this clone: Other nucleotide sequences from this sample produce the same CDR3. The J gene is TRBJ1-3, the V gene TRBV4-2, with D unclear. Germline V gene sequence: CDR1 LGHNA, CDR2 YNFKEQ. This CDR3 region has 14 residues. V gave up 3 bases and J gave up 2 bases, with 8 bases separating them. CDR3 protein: CASSQGGAGNTIYF. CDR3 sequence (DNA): TGTGCCAGCAGCCAGGGCGGGGCTGGAAACACCATATATTTT.

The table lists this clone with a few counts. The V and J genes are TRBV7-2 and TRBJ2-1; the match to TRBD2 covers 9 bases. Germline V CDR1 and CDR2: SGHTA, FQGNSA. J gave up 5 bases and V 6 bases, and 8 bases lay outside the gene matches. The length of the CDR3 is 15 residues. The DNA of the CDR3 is TGTGCCAGCAGGTCCAGCGGGGGGTCCCACAATGAGCAGTTCTTC. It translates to CASRSSGGSHNEQFF.

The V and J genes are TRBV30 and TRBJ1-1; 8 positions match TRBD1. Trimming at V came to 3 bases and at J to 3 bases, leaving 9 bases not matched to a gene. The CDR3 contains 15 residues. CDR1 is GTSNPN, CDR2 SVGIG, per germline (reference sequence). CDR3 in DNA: TGTGCCTGGAGCTCTACAGGGGGTTGGGACACTGAAGCTTTCTTT. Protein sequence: CAWSSTGGWDTEAFF.